This TCR beta chain was identified during a study of blood T cell repertoires in COVID-19. This clone rates as medium-sized. Clones were read by immunoSEQ multiplex PCR, and TCRdb kept only the in-frame ones, dropping some. Of under 250,000 clones listed, around 81% were seen once; the top ten hold more than 2.5%. The length of the CDR3 is 14 residues. Germline assignment: CDR1 WSHSY and CDR2 SAAADI. V shed 4 bases and J shed 4 bases, with 10 bases lying between them. The chain links TRBV10-2 to TRBJ2-2; maybe TRBD2 (6 bases). The clonotype was recovered from a woman in her 30s who had recovered from COVID-19. The specimen sequenced was peripheral blood. The chain's CDR3 is CASSGGLITGELFF. CDR3 DNA: TGCGCCAGCAGTGGGGGACTGATCACCGGGGAGCTGTTTTTT.